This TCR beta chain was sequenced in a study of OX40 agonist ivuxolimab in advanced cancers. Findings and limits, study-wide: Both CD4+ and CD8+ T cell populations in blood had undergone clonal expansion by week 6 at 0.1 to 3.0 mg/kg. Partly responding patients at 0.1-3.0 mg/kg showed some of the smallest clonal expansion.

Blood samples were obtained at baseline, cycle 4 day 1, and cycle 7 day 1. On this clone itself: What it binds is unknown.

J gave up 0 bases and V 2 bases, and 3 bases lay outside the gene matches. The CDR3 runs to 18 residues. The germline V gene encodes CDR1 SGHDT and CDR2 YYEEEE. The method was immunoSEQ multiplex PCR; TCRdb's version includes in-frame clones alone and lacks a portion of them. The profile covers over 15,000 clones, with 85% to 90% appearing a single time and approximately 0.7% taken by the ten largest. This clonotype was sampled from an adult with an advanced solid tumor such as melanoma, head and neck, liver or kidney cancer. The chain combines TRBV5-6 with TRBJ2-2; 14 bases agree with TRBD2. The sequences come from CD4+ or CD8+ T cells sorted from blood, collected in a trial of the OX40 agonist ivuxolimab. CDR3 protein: CASSFGLAGGANTGELFF. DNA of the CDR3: TGTGCCAGCAGCTTTGGACTAGCGGGAGGCGCGAACACCGGGGAGCTGTTTTTT.